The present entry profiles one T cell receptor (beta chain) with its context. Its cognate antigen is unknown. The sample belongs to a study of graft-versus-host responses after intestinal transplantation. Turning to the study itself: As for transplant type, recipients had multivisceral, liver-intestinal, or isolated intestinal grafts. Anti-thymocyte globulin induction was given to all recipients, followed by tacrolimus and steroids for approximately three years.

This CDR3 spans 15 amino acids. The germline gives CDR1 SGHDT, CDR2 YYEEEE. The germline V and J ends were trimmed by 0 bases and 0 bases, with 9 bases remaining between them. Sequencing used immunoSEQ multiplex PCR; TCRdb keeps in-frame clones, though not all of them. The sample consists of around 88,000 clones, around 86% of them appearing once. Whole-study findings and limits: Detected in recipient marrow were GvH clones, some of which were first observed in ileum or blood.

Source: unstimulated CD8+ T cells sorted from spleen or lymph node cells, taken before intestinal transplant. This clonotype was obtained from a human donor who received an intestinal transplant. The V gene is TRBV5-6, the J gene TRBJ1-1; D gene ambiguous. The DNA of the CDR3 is TGTGCCAGCAGCTTGGAGCAGGACCTGAACACTGAAGCTTTCTTT. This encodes CASSLEQDLNTEAFF.